Shown below are 10 T cell receptor beta chains from a single sample sequenced in a study of T cells in Graves' hyperthyroidism and ophthalmopathy. Amplification of TCR beta CDR3 regions was performed using RNA transcripts as template. The primer set for the first-round RT-PCR of the TCR CDR3 was HTBI. TCRdb independently ran MiXCR on the multiplex PCR reads; one entry per CDR3 protein. Among hundreds of thousands of distinct CDR3 sequences listed, roughly 15% were seen once. Sequences were obtained from blood. The receptor set was obtained from a man younger than 35 with Graves' ophthalmopathy.

This clonotype was seen repeatedly, ten times or more. The chain carries TRBV20-1 and TRBJ2-5; possible D gene TRBD2, 6 bases. Trimming removed 1 base from V and 2 bases from J, with 8 bases in between. CDR1 is DFQATT and CDR2 is SNEGSKA in the germline V gene (reference sequence). This CDR3 has 13 amino acids. CDR3 sequence: CSARVGGQETQYF. The CDR3 bases are TGCAGTGCTAGAGTCGGGGGACAAGAGACCCAGTACTTC.

This clonotype was detected many times. The V gene is TRBV29-1, the J gene TRBJ2-1; D gene unclear. V was cut by 2 bases and J by 6 bases, with 5 bases left in between. Germline CDR1 is SQVTM and CDR2 is ANQGSEA. The CDR3 has 11 residues. The CDR3 DNA sequence: TGCAGCGTTGAACTAATCAATGAGCAGTTCTTC. This codes for CSVELINEQFF.

The V call is TRBV20-1, the J call TRBJ2-7; 9 nucleotides align to TRBD1. Germline CDR1 DFQATT, CDR2 SNEGSKA (reference sequence). This CDR3 has 12 residues. After removal of 5 bases from V and 3 bases from J, the junction contained 2 bases not matched to a gene. In DNA form, the CDR3 reads TGCAGTGCTGGGGACAGGGTCTACGAGCAGTACTTC. Translating gives CSAGDRVYEQYF.

The sample holds a few counts of this clonotype. The CDR3 loop reads CASSLGGAREQFF. The CDR3 DNA follows: TGTGCCAGCAGTTTGGGTGGCGCCAGGGAGCAGTTCTTC. The chain links TRBV27 to TRBJ2-1, with D hard to call. Germline V CDR1 and CDR2: MNHEY, SMNVEV (reference sequence). CDR3 size: 13 residues. V was trimmed by 3 bases and J by 10 bases, leaving 13 bases between them.

The table lists this clonotype with many counts. V usage is TRBV2 and J usage is TRBJ2-7; 9 bases are shared with TRBD1. This CDR3 contains 14 residues. Germline trimming cut 10 bases from V and 1 base from J; bases unmatched to any gene: 8. In germline, CDR1 is SNHLY, CDR2 FYNNEI. The CDR3 coding sequence is TGTGCCATAGGGACGGGACAGGGTTCCTACGAGCAGTACTTC. Residues: CAIGTGQGSYEQYF.

This clonotype was seen ten or more times. V is TRBV2 and J is TRBJ2-3, with a weak D call TRBD1 (5 bases). V was pared by 5 bases and J by 3 bases, with 12 bases between. Germline loops: CDR1 SNHLY, CDR2 FYNNEI. The CDR3 extends over 14 amino acids. The CDR3 reads CASSTGPGTDTQYF. For the CDR3, the DNA is TGTGCCAGCAGTACAGGTCCAGGGACAGATACGCAGTATTTT.

The chain employs TRBV18 and TRBJ1-1; unclear D gene. The V gene's germline CDR1 is KGHSH and CDR2 LQKENI. Trimming took off 3 bases at V and 0 bases at J, with 11 bases between the two ends. The CDR3 loop spans 15 amino acids. The chain's CDR3 is CASSPSGSMNTEAFF. CDR3 nucleotides: TGTGCCAGCTCACCGTCGGGTTCTATGAACACTGAAGCTTTCTTT.

In this sample, this clonotype turned up many times. The genes are TRBV5-6 and TRBJ1-1; D gene unclear. The CDR3 has 15 amino acids. With 4 bases removed from V and 0 bases from J, the gap between germline ends came to 13 bases. Germline lookup yields CDR1 SGHDT and CDR2 YYEEEE. This CDR3 reads CASSPMAALNTEAFF. CDR3 coding DNA: TGTGCCAGCAGCCCGATGGCAGCGCTGAACACTGAAGCTTTCTTT.

This clonotype showed up many times. The chain couples TRBV6-1 to TRBJ1-3, with TRBD1 matching 8 bases. V dropped 4 bases and J dropped 0; count of bases not matched to a gene: 5. This CDR3 region has 16 residues. CDR1 and CDR2 from the germline V gene are MNHNS and SASEGT. The CDR3, as DNA: TGTGCCAGCAGTGCCGACAGGGGACGCTCTGGAAACACCATATATTTT. It specifies CASSADRGRSGNTIYF.

The chain uses TRBV19 and TRBJ2-3; 7 bases are shared with TRBD2. The ends lost 4 bases at V and 6 bases at J; junction bases unmatched: 10. In germline, CDR1 is LNHDA, CDR2 SQIVND (reference sequence). This CDR3 is built from 15 residues. The CDR3 is CASSKAGLPLDTQYF. The CDR3, as DNA: TGTGCCAGTAGTAAAGCGGGGCTACCATTGGATACGCAGTATTTT.